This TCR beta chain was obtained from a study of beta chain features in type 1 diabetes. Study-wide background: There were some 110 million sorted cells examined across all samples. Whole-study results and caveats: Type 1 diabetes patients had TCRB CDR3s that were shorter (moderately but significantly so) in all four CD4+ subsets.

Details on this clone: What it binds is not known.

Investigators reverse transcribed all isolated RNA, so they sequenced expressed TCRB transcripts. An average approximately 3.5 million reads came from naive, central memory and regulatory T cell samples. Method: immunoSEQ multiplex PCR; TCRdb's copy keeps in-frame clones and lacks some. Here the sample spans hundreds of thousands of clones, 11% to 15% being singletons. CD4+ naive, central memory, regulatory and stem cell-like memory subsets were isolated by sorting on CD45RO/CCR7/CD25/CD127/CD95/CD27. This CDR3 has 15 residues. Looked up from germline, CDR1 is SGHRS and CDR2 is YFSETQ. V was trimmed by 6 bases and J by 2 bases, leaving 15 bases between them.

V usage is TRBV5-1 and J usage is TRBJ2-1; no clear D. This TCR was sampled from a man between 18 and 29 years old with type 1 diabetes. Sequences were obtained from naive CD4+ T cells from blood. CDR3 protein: CASNRAVGTYNEQFF. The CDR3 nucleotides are TGCGCCAGCAACCGGGCGGTAGGCACCTACAATGAGCAGTTCTTC.